One sample yielded the 7 T cell receptor beta chains listed below, sequenced in a study of T cell responses to AZD1222 COVID-19 vaccine. Libraries were prepared by immunoSEQ multiplex PCR; TCRdb keeps only in-frame clonotypes and omits some of them. The table has 95,000 to 150,000 clones, 88% seen once. The sample here was peripheral blood, taken on day 0 of AZD1222 vaccination. These receptors came from an adult in good health.

The rearrangement links TRBV14 to TRBJ2-2, with unresolved D. The V gene's germline CDR1 is SGHDN and CDR2 FVKESK. Trimming removed 0 bases at V and 4 bases at J, with 6 bases between. This CDR3 has 14 amino acids. The CDR3 DNA follows: TGTGCCAGCAGCCAAGATCCGGTCACCGGGGAGCTGTTTTTT. It yields the protein CASSQDPVTGELFF.

This clone was counted once. This chain connects TRBV5-1 to TRBJ2-5; no firm D call. There are 15 residues in the CDR3. CDR1 and CDR2 (germline): SGHRS, YFSETQ. V was trimmed by 5 bases and J by 1 base, leaving 15 bases between them. Here the CDR3 DNA reads TGCGCCAGCAGATTGACGGACGCCGTCCAAGAGACCCAGTACTTC. Encoded protein: CASRLTDAVQETQYF.

This clone was observed once. CDR3 sequence reads: CASSGGGNQPQHF. CDR3 nucleotides: TGTGCCAGCAGTGGAGGGGGCAATCAGCCCCAGCATTTT. The chain carries TRBV12-3 or TRBV12-4 and TRBJ1-5; TRBD1 is a possible D gene (5 bases). There are 13 residues in the CDR3. V lost 5 bases and J 2 bases, leaving 7 bases between the germline ends.

This chain links TRBV2 with TRBJ2-2; D is possibly TRBD1 (6 bases). Germline loops: CDR1 SNHLY, CDR2 FYNNEI. V was cut by 4 bases and J by 0 bases, with 9 bases left in between. CDR3 length: 15 residues. The CDR3 DNA reads TGTGCCAGCAGTGGGACAGTATCGAACACCGGGGAGCTGTTTTTT. Protein sequence: CASSGTVSNTGELFF.

V usage is TRBV19 and J usage is TRBJ2-5; TRBD2 might be the D (6 bases). V dropped 3 bases and J dropped 1 base, with 9 bases sitting between them. Germline assignment: CDR1 LNHDA and CDR2 SQIVND (reference sequence). CDR3 size: 14 residues. CDR3 nucleotide sequence: TGTGCCAGTAGTATTTCGGGGGTCCAAGAGACCCAGTACTTC. Encoded protein: CASSISGVQETQYF. The variable domain in full, with the rest retrieved from reference TRBV19 and TRBJ2-5, is DGGITQSPKYLFRKEGQNVTLSCEQNLNHDAMYWYRQDPGQGLRLIYYSQIVNDFQKGDIAEGYSVSREKKESFPLTVTSAQKNPTAFYLCASSISGVQETQYFGPGTRLLVL.

The chain is built from TRBV9 and TRBJ1-5, with 7 bases that match TRBD1. CDR3 size: 15 residues. V shed 4 bases, J shed 3 bases, and the junction held 7 bases outside the gene matches. Germline-derived CDR1 and CDR2 are SGDLS and YYNGEE. CDR3 DNA sequence: TGTGCCAGCAGCTACGCCGGGACAGTCAATCAGCCCCAGCATTTT. Its translation: CASSYAGTVNQPQHF.

The chain is built from TRBV9 and TRBJ2-5, with 9 nucleotides matching TRBD2. The CDR3 spans 17 residues. V was pared by 1 base and J by 2 bases, with 9 bases of the junction left unmatched. CDR1 and CDR2 from the germline V gene are SGDLS and YYNGEE. CDR3 sequence (DNA): TGTGCCAGCAGCGTAAGAAGCAGCGGGGGGTTACAAGAGACCCAGTACTTC. It translates to CASSVRSSGGLQETQYF.